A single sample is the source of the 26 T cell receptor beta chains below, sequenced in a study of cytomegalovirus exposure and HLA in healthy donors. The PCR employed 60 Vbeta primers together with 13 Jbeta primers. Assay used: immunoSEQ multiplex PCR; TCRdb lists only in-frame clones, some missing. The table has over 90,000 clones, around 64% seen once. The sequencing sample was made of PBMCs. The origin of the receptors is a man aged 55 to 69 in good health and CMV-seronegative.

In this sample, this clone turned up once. In DNA form, the CDR3 reads TGTGCCAGCAGCTGGGGGGGCAGGGGAATGGACGAGCAGTACTTC. Its translation: CASSWGGRGMDEQYF. V is TRBV11-2 and J is TRBJ2-7; possible D gene TRBD2, 7 bases. With 4 bases removed from V and 5 bases from J, the gap between germline ends came to 18 bases. The CDR3 length is 15 residues. Germline assignment: CDR1 SGHAT and CDR2 FQNNGV.

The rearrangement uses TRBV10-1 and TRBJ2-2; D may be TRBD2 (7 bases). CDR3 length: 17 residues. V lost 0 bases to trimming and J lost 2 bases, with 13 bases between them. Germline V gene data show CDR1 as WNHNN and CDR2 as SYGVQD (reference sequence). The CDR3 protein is CASSESGAGENTGELFF. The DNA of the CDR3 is TGCGCCAGCAGTGAGTCGGGGGCGGGGGAAAACACCGGGGAGCTGTTTTTT.

CDR3 in amino acids: CASSTDPGTVGLAKNIQYF. The CDR3 DNA is TGTGCCAGCAGTACGGATCCCGGGACAGTTGGTCTAGCCAAAAACATTCAGTACTTC. V is TRBV2 and J is TRBJ2-4, with TRBD1 matching 7 bases. This CDR3 has 19 amino acids. Germline CDR1 is SNHLY and CDR2 is FYNNEI. The trim removed 5 bases at V and 0 bases at J, leaving 16 bases unmatched.

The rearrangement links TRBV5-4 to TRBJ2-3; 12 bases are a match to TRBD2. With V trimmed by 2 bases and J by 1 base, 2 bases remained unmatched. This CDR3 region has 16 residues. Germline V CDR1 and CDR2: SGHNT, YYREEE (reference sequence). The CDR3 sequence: CASSFSSGRGTDTQYF. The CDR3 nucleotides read TGTGCCAGCAGCTTCTCTAGCGGGAGGGGCACAGATACGCAGTATTTT.

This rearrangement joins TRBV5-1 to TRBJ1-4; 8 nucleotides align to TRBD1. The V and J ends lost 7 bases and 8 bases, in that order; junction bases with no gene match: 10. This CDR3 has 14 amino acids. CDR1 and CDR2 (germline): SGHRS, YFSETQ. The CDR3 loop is CASRPGTGGEKLFF. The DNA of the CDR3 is TGCGCCAGCCGTCCCGGGACAGGCGGGGAAAAACTGTTTTTT.

CDR3 loop: CASTDRERAGELFF. The CDR3, as DNA: TGTGCCAGTACGGACAGGGAACGGGCCGGGGAGCTGTTTTTT. The V call is TRBV6-5, the J call TRBJ2-2; TRBD1 agrees at 8 bases. This CDR3 spans 14 amino acids. Unmatched junction bases numbered 9, after V lost 9 bases and J lost 6 bases. Germline V gene data show CDR1 as MNHEY and CDR2 as SVGAGI.

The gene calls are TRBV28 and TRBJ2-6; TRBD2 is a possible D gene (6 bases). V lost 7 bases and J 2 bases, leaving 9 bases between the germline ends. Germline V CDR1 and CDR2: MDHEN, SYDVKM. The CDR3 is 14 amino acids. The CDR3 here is CASNGGAGANVLTF. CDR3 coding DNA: TGTGCCAGCAACGGAGGGGCTGGGGCCAACGTCCTGACTTTC.

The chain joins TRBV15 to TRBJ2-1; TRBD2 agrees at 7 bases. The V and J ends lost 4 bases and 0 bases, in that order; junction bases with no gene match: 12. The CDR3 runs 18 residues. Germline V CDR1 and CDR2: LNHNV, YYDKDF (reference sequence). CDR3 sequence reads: CATSKSPPGGSSYNEQFF. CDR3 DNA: TGTGCCACCAGCAAATCTCCCCCAGGCGGGAGCTCCTACAATGAGCAGTTCTTC.

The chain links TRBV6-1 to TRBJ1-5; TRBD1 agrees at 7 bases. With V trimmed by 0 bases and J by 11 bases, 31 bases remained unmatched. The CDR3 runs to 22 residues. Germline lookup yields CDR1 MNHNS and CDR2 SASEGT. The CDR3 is CASSEASAPGRTLWGQHSTQHF. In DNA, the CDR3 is TGTGCCAGCAGTGAAGCAAGCGCCCCGGGCCGTACATTGTGGGGACAGCATAGTACCCAGCATTTT.

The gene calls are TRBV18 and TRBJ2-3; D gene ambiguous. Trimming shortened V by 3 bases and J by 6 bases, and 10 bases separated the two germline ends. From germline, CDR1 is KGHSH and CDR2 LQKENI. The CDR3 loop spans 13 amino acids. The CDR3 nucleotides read TGTGCCAGCTCACCGGTCGTGCGGGATACGCAGTATTTT. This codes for CASSPVVRDTQYF.

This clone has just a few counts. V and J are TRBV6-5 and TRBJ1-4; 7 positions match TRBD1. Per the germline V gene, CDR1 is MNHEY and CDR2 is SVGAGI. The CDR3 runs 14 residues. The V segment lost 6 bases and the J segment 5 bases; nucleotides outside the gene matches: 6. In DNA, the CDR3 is TGTGCCAGCAGGACAGGGCGAAGGAATGAAAAACTGTTTTTT. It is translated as CASRTGRRNEKLFF.

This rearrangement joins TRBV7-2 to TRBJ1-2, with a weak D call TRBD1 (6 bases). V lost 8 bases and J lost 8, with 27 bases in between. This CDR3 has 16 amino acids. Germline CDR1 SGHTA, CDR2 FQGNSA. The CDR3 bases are TGTGCCAGCTCCCTAGATGGCGGGGGCACAAGGGGGGGCTACACCTTC. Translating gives CASSLDGGGTRGGYTF. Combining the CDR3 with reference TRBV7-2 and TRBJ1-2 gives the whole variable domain GAGVSQSPSNKVTEKGKDVELRCDPISGHTALYWYRQSLGQGLEFLIYFQGNSAPDKSGLPSDRFSAERTGGSVSTLTIQRTQQEDSAVYLCASSLDGGGTRGGYTFGSGTRLTVV.

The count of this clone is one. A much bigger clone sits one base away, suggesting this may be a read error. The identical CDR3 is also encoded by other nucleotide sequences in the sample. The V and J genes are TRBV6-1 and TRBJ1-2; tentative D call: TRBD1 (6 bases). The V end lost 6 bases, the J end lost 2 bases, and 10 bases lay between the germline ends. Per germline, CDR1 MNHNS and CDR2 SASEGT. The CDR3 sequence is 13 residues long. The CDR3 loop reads CASSPGQNYGYTF. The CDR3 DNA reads TGTGCCAGCAGCCCAGGACAGAACTATGGCTACACCTTC.

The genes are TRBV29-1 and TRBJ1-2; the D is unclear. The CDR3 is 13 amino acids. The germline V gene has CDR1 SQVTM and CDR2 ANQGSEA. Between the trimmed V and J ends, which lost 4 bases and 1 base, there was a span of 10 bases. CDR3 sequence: CSVGNSLNYGYTF. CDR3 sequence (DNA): TGCAGCGTTGGGAACAGCCTTAACTATGGCTACACCTTC.

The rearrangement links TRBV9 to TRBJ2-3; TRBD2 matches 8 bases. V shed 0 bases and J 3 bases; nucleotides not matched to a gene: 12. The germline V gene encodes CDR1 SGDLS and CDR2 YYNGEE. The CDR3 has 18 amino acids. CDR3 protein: CASSVEGSGRGWTDTQYF. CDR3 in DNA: TGTGCCAGCAGCGTAGAGGGGAGCGGGAGAGGGTGGACAGATACGCAGTATTTT.

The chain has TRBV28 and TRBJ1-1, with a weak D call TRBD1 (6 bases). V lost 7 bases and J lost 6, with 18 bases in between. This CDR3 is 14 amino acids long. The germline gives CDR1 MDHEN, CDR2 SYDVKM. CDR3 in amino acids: CASTTTGRTAEAFF. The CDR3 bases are TGTGCCAGCACCACGACAGGTCGAACAGCTGAAGCTTTCTTT.

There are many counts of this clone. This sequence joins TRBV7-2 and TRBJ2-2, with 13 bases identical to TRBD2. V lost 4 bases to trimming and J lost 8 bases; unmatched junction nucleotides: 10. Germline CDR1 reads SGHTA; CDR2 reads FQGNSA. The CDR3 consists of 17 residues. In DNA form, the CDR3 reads TGTGCCAGCAGCTCGCCGGGACTAGCGGGAAGATCTGGGGAGCTGTTTTTT. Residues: CASSSPGLAGRSGELFF.

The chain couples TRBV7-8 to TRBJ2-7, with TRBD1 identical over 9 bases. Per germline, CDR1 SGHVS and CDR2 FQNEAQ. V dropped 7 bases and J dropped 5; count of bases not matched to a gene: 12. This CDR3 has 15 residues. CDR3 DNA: TGTGCCAGCACCCTAGTTGGGACAGGGTCCCACGAGCAGTACTTC. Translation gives CASTLVGTGSHEQYF.

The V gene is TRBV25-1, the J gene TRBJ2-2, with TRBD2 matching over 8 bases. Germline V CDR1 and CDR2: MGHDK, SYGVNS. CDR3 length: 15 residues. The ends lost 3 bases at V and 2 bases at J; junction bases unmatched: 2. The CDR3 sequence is CASSERGENTGELFF. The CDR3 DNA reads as TGTGCCAGCAGTGAGCGGGGGGAAAACACCGGGGAGCTGTTTTTT.

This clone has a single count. The CDR3 DNA reads as TGCGCCAGCAGCCCGGGACAGGGGAGGGTAGATACGCAGTATTTT. Amino acids: CASSPGQGRVDTQYF. This chain links TRBV5-1 with TRBJ2-3, with 10 bases aligning to TRBD1. With 4 bases clipped from V and 5 bases from J, the junction kept 7 bases outside the gene matches. Germline V lookup: CDR1 SGHRS, CDR2 YFSETQ. The CDR3 is 15 amino acids.

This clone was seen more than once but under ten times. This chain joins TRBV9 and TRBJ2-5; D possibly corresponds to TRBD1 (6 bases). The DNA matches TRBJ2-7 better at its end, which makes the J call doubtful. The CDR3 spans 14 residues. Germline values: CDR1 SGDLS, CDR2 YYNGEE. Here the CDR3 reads CASSVADSSYEQYF. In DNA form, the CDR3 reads TGTGCCAGCAGCGTAGCGGACAGCTCCTACGAGCAGTACTTC.

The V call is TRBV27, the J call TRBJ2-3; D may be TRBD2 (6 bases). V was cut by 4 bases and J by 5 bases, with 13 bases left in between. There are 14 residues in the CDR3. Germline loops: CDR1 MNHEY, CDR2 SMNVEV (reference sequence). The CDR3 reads CASSSIAAEDTQYF. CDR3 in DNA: TGTGCCAGCAGTTCGATAGCGGCTGAAGATACGCAGTATTTT.

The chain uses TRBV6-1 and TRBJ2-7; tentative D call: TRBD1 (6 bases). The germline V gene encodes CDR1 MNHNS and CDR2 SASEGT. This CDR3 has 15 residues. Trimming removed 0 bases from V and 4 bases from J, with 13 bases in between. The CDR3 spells CASSEAGSGVYEQYF. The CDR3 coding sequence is TGTGCCAGCAGTGAAGCAGGTTCAGGGGTATACGAGCAGTACTTC.

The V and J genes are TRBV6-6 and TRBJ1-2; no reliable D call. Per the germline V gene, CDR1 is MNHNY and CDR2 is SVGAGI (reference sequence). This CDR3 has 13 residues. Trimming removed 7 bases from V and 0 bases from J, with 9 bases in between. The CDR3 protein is CASIKDTNYGYTF. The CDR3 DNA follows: TGTGCCAGCATCAAAGACACTAACTATGGCTACACCTTC.

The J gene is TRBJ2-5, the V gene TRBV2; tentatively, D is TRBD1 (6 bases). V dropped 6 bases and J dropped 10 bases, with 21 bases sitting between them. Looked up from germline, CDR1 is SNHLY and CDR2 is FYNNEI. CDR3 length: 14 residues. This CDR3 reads CASSRSGQPGNQYF. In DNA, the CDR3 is TGTGCCAGCAGCCGCTCGGGACAACCTGGAAACCAGTACTTC.

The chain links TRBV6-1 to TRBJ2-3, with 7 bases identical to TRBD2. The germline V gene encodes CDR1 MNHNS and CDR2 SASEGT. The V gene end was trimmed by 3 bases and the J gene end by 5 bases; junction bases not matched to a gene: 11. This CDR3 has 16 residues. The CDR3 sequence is CASSDDNLSGGDTQYF. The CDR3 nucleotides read TGTGCCAGCAGTGACGATAACCTATCGGGGGGAGATACGCAGTATTTT.